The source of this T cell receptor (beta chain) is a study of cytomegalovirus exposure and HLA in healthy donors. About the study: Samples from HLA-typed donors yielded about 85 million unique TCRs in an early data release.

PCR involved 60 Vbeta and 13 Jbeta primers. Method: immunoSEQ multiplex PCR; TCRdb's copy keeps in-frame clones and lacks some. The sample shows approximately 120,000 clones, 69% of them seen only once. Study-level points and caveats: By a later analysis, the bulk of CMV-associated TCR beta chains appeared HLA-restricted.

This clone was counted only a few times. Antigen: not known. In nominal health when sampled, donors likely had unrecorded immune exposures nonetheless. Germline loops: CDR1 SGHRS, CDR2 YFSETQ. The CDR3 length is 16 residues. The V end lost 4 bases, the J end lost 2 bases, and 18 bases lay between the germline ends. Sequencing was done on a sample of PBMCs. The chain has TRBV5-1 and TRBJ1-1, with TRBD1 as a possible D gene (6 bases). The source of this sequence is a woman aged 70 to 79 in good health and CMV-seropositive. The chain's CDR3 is CASSPGRGGSNTEAFF. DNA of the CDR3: TGCGCCAGCAGCCCGGGAAGGGGGGGCTCTAACACTGAAGCTTTCTTT.